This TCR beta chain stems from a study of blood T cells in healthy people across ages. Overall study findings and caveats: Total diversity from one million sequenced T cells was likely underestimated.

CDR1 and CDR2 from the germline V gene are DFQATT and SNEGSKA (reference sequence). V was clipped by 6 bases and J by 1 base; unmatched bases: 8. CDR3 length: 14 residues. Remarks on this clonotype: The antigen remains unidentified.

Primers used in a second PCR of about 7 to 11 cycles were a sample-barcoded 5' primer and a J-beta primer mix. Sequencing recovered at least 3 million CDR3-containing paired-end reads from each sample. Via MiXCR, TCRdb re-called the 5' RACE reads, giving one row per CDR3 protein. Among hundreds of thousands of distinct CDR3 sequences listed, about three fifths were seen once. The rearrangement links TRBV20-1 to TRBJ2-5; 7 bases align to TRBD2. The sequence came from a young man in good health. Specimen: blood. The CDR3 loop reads CSATPGEGQETQYF. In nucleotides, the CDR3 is TGCAGTGCCACTCCTGGGGAGGGCCAAGAGACCCAGTACTTC.